What follows describes a single TCR beta chain. Its matching antigen is unknown. The sample is drawn from a study of OX40 agonist ivuxolimab in advanced cancers. Study details: Patients received ivuxolimab, an agonistic anti-OX40 (CD134) antibody. General study findings and limits: Researchers did not determine the expanded peripheral T cells' antigen specificity. In the 0.1 to 3.0 mg/kg range, CD4+ and CD8+ blood T cells had expanded clonally by week 6. Certain nonresponders likewise exhibited a low normalized T-cell clonal expansion.

Sequencing used immunoSEQ multiplex PCR; TCRdb keeps in-frame clones, though not all of them. The table lists around 56,000 clones, approximately 88% of them singletons, with 11% in the top ten. The CDR3 runs 13 residues. Germline CDR1 and CDR2: LGHNA and YSLEER. Trimming left V 2 bases short and J 5 bases short, with 7 bases between. Sequenced material: CD4+ or CD8+ T cells sorted from blood, taken in a trial of the OX40 agonist ivuxolimab. The chain is built from TRBV4-3 and TRBJ1-3; D is uncertain. The sequence was collected from an adult with an advanced solid tumor such as melanoma, head and neck, liver or kidney cancer. CDR3 in amino acids: CASSQSERNTIYF. The CDR3 DNA reads TGCGCCAGCAGCCAATCGGAGCGAAACACCATATATTTT.